The 21 T cell receptor beta chains below all came from one sample that was sequenced in a study of blood T cell repertoires in COVID-19. Measured with immunoSEQ multiplex PCR; TCRdb has only the in-frame clones, and not every one. The sample contains 250,000 to 400,000 clones, about 89% of which appear only once. The sequenced sample consisted of PBMCs or T cells enriched from blood (not recorded which). The receptors derive from a woman in her 30s who had recovered from COVID-19.

This clone was observed once. The chain combines TRBV30 with TRBJ1-2, with D tentatively TRBD1 (5 bases). The CDR3 length is 13 residues. Trimming stripped 6 bases from V and 5 bases from J, with 16 bases between. Germline V gives CDR1 GTSNPN, CDR2 SVGIG (reference sequence). In DNA, the CDR3 is TGTGCCTGTCCCAGGGTCCGTCGGTATGGCTACACCTTC. This codes for CACPRVRRYGYTF.

The chain joins TRBV7-9 to TRBJ2-7; no definite D call. V lost 2 bases and J 3 bases, leaving 5 bases between the germline ends. The germline V gene encodes CDR1 SEHNR and CDR2 FQNEAQ (reference sequence). The CDR3 runs 12 residues. CDR3 bases: TGTGCCAGCAGCTTAACAGACTACGAGCAGTACTTC. Its translation is CASSLTDYEQYF.

The chain couples TRBV6-5 to TRBJ2-3; possible D gene TRBD1, 5 bases. Germline V gene sequence: CDR1 MNHEY, CDR2 SVGAGI. This CDR3 has 15 amino acids. V shed 5 bases and J shed 0 bases, with 12 bases lying between them. CDR3 bases: TGTGCCAGCAGTAACCGACAGTCTAGCACAGATACGCAGTATTTT. Translated, it gives CASSNRQSSTDTQYF.

The chain combines TRBV19 with TRBJ1-1, with TRBD1 matching over 9 bases. Germline V lookup: CDR1 LNHDA, CDR2 SQIVND (reference sequence). This CDR3 comprises 15 residues. The trim removed 8 bases at V and 5 bases at J, leaving 12 bases unmatched. The CDR3 sequence is CASVVHRGRGTEAFF. In nucleotides, the CDR3 is TGTGCCAGTGTAGTACACAGGGGGCGAGGTACTGAAGCTTTCTTT.

This sequence joins TRBV6-6 and TRBJ2-1, with 15 positions matching TRBD2. The CDR3 covers 19 residues. The J segment lost 5 bases and the V segment lost 5 bases, leaving 13 bases of the junction unmatched. Germline assignment: CDR1 MNHNY and CDR2 SVGAGI (reference sequence). For the CDR3, the DNA is TGTGCCAGCAGTCCATGGGGACTAGCGGGGGGCATTGCTAACAATGAGCAGTTCTTC. This translates into CASSPWGLAGGIANNEQFF.

CDR3 sequence (DNA): TGTGCCAGCAGCCTCACTCGGAATGAGCAGTTCTTC. Its protein is CASSLTRNEQFF. The V gene is TRBV11-2, the J gene TRBJ2-1; the D is unclear. The CDR3 contains 12 residues. Looked up from germline, CDR1 is SGHAT and CDR2 is FQNNGV. Trimming took off 5 bases at V and 7 bases at J, with 9 bases between the two ends.

With respect to this clone: The germline gene is not matched at one end of the junction; a read error may be the cause. The CDR3 DNA follows: TGCAGTGCTAGAGGATCAGGGTGGGTTGACTTC. It yields the protein CSARGSGWVDF. V gene TRBV20-1 combines with J gene TRBJ2-5; possibly TRBD1 for D (5 bases). Germline-derived CDR1 and CDR2 are DFQATT and SNEGSKA (reference sequence). This CDR3 spans 11 amino acids.

As DNA, the CDR3 is TGTGCCAGCAGGGGGGCCTTGAACACTGAAGCTTTCTTT. Its protein product is CASRGALNTEAFF. V gene TRBV6-5 combines with J gene TRBJ1-1, with D possibly being TRBD1 (6 bases). The CDR3 covers 13 residues. V was trimmed by 6 bases and J by 0 bases, leaving 8 bases between them. The germline V gene has CDR1 MNHEY and CDR2 SVGAGI.

The V gene is TRBV19, the J gene TRBJ1-5; 7 bases line up with TRBD1. V lost 7 bases and J lost 3; bases outside the gene matches: 6. In germline, CDR1 is LNHDA, CDR2 SQIVND (reference sequence). This CDR3 region has 14 residues. The CDR3 nucleotides are TGTGCCAGTAATCCCGGGACAGTCAATCAGCCCCAGCATTTT. It translates to CASNPGTVNQPQHF.

This sequence joins TRBV5-4 and TRBJ1-2; tentative D call: TRBD1 (6 bases). The V end lost 0 bases, the J end lost 4 bases, and 19 bases lay between the germline ends. The CDR3 extends over 17 amino acids. Germline V lookup: CDR1 SGHNT, CDR2 YYREEE (reference sequence). This CDR3 reads CASSLEGLTGGSYGYTF. CDR3 coding DNA: TGTGCCAGCAGCTTGGAAGGGTTAACGGGGGGCAGCTATGGCTACACCTTC. The whole variable domain, filled in from reference TRBV5-4 and TRBJ1-2, reads ETGVTQSPTHLIKTRGQQVTLRCSSQSGHNTVSWYQQALGQGPQFIFQYYREEENGRGNFPPRFSGLQFPNYSSELNVNALELDDSALYLCASSLEGLTGGSYGYTFGSGTRLTVV.

This chain uses TRBV25-1 with TRBJ1-6; 11 bases map to TRBD1. V trimming: 5 bases; J trimming: 8 bases; junction bases outside the gene matches: 5. Germline V gene lookup returns CDR1 MGHDK and CDR2 SYGVNS. CDR3 length: 15 residues. CDR3 residues: CASSLGTGGYSPLHF. CDR3 nucleotides: TGTGCCAGCAGTCTAGGGACAGGGGGTTATTCACCCCTCCACTTT.

The J gene is TRBJ1-1, the V gene TRBV10-2; D is unclear. Germline V CDR1 and CDR2: WSHSY, SAAADI. This CDR3 spans 13 amino acids. The V end lost 2 bases, the J end lost 1 base, and 5 bases lay between the germline ends. The CDR3 loop reads CASSEVQNTEAFF. CDR3 DNA sequence: TGCGCCAGCAGTGAGGTCCAGAACACTGAAGCTTTCTTT.

The chain couples TRBV5-1 to TRBJ1-1; the D is unclear. V was cut by 3 bases and J by 5 bases, with 14 bases left in between. The CDR3 totals 14 residues. Germline-derived CDR1 and CDR2 are SGHRS and YFSETQ. CDR3 in amino acids: CASSSGRGRTEAFF. The DNA for the CDR3 is TGCGCCAGCAGCTCTGGACGGGGTAGGACTGAAGCTTTCTTT.

In its sample, this clone was seen once. This chain uses TRBV2 with TRBJ2-5; a weak D match, TRBD2 (6 bases). The germline V and J ends were trimmed by 8 bases and 1 base, with 8 bases remaining between them. In germline, CDR1 is SNHLY, CDR2 FYNNEI. There are 12 residues in the CDR3. The CDR3 bases are TGTGCCAGCGGGCGGGGCCAAGAGACCCAGTACTTC. Its protein is CASGRGQETQYF. Variable domain in full (rest from reference TRBV2 and TRBJ2-5): EPEVTQTPSHQVTQMGQEVILRCVPISNHLYFYWYRQILGQKVEFLVSFYNNEISEKSEIFDDQFSVERPDGSNFTLKIRSTKLEDSAMYFCASGRGQETQYFGPGTRLLVL.

A word on this clone: The CDR3 carries no conserved terminal phenylalanine or tryptophan, so it likely arises from a read error. The DNA is omitted, as the CDR3 cannot be located on it reliably, and the CDR3 follows TCRdb's listing. This chain connects TRBV30 to TRBJ1-1. Germline V gene sequence: CDR1 GTSNPN, CDR2 SVGIG (reference sequence). Ends included, the CDR3 has 11 residues. CDR3 in amino acids: CAWSVRGHGPS.

This clone has a single count. V and J are TRBV7-5 and TRBJ1-3. TRBV7-5 is tagged as a pseudogene. The CDR3 has 16 residues. CDR3 region: CVRSSDGGTGENTIYF. CDR3 DNA sequence: TGTGTCAGAAGCTCTGACGGGGGAACGGGGGAAAACACCATATATTTT.

This clone was found once. This chain uses TRBV6-1 with TRBJ1-3; 9 nucleotides align to TRBD1. Germline values: CDR1 MNHNS, CDR2 SASEGT. V shed 4 bases and J 0 bases; nucleotides not matched to a gene: 16. The CDR3 totals 20 residues. The DNA for the CDR3 is TGTGCCAGCAGTGGGCCGGGACAGGGCCTTCTTCCCTTCTCTGGAAACACCATATATTTT. The encoded protein is CASSGPGQGLLPFSGNTIYF.

In DNA form, the CDR3 reads TGTGCCAGCAGTCCGGGACAGGGTGGGCAAGAGACCCAGTACTTC. This gives the protein CASSPGQGGQETQYF. The genes are TRBV28 and TRBJ2-5; TRBD1 agrees at 9 bases. Trimming removed 5 bases from V and 2 bases from J; junction bases left unmatched: 6. Per the germline V gene, CDR1 is MDHEN and CDR2 is SYDVKM. CDR3 length equals 15 residues.

The chain has TRBV9 and TRBJ1-2; D may be TRBD1 (6 bases). The CDR3 contains 15 residues. The germline CDR1 and CDR2 sequences are SGDLS and YYNGEE. Trimming stripped 7 bases from V and 2 bases from J, with 18 bases between. DNA for the CDR3: TGTGCCAGCGTAAGGGGGGGTCAGGGGAACTATGGCTACACCTTC. Translating it yields CASVRGGQGNYGYTF.

This chain connects TRBV5-1 to TRBJ1-2; D remains ambiguous. Germline CDR1 SGHRS, CDR2 YFSETQ. The CDR3 contains 15 residues. Trimming removed 3 bases at V and 4 bases at J, with 16 bases between. The CDR3 spells CASSSSPSPSYGYTF. The CDR3 DNA reads as TGCGCCAGCAGCTCGAGCCCCTCACCATCCTATGGCTACACCTTC.

This clone came up a few times. This sequence joins TRBV9 and TRBJ1-5, with 10 bases matching TRBD1. V lost 2 bases to trimming and J lost 5 bases; unmatched junction nucleotides: 1. In germline, CDR1 is SGDLS, CDR2 YYNGEE. This CDR3 spans 14 amino acids. CDR3 loop: CASSVTGGDQPQHF. CDR3 sequence (DNA): TGTGCCAGCAGCGTGACAGGGGGCGATCAGCCCCAGCATTTT.